These 8 T cell receptor beta chains originate from one sample sequenced in a study of OX40 agonist ivuxolimab in advanced cancers. Here immunoSEQ multiplex PCR was the method, and the copy in TCRdb shows in-frame clones only, minus some. The sample shows 80,000 to 100,000 clones, 85% to 95% of them seen only once. The sample in question was CD4+ or CD8+ T cells sorted from blood, obtained in a trial of the OX40 agonist ivuxolimab. Source of these receptors: an adult with an advanced solid tumor such as melanoma, head and neck, liver or kidney cancer.

Only one count was recorded for this clone. J is TRBJ1-1 and V is TRBV28, with unresolved D. This CDR3 region has 14 residues. V was cut by 4 bases and J by 3 bases, with 12 bases left in between. CDR1 and CDR2 (germline): MDHEN, SYDVKM. In nucleotides, the CDR3 is TGTGCCAGCAGTTCGGGAGGGAGGTACACTGAAGCTTTCTTT. Its protein product is CASSSGGRYTEAFF.

The chain couples TRBV6-5 to TRBJ2-3, with D unclear. This CDR3 has 13 residues. CDR1 is MNHEY, CDR2 SVGAGI, per germline. Deletions cut 6 bases from V and 8 bases from J, with 15 bases between. The CDR3 protein is CASRNPWEGTQYF. The CDR3, as DNA: TGTGCCAGCAGAAATCCCTGGGAAGGTACGCAGTATTTT.

The CDR3 region is CASSPGQGWVKQYV. In DNA, the CDR3 is TGTGCCAGCTCCCCGGGACAGGGATGGGTCAAGCAGTACGTC. V is TRBV25-1 and J is TRBJ2-7; 9 nucleotides align to TRBD1. The ends lost 8 bases at V and 8 bases at J; junction bases unmatched: 13. Looked up from germline, CDR1 is MGHDK and CDR2 is SYGVNS. There are 14 residues in the CDR3.

CDR3 coding DNA: TGTGCCACCAGCAAAGATCGGGTAGCGGGCTACAATGAGCAGTTCTTC. As protein: CATSKDRVAGYNEQFF. The chain employs TRBV15 and TRBJ2-1; 7 nucleotides align to TRBD2. Germline CDR1 reads LNHNV; CDR2 reads YYDKDF (reference sequence). The CDR3 loop spans 16 amino acids. With V trimmed by 4 bases and J by 3 bases, 9 bases remained unmatched.

Concerning this clone itself: Other DNA sequences within the sample encode an identical CDR3. The V call is TRBV6-4, the J call TRBJ1-5; 7 bases are a match to TRBD1. Germline values: CDR1 MRHNA, CDR2 SNTAGT. J lost 4 bases, V lost 3 bases, and 0 bases had no gene match. CDR3 length equals 13 residues. The CDR3 loop reads CASSEQGNQPQHF. DNA for the CDR3: TGTGCCAGCAGTGAACAGGGGAATCAGCCCCAGCATTTT.

The CDR3 region is CASSFTPYSNQPQHF. For the CDR3, the DNA is TGTGCCAGCAGTTTCACTCCATATAGCAATCAGCCCCAGCATTTT. This rearrangement joins TRBV27 to TRBJ1-5; D is uncertain. Germline loops: CDR1 MNHEY, CDR2 SMNVEV (reference sequence). This CDR3 has 15 amino acids. With 3 bases removed from V and 0 bases from J, the gap between germline ends came to 9 bases.

The rearrangement joins TRBV6-6 to TRBJ2-3; D gene ambiguous. Germline loops: CDR1 MNHNY, CDR2 SVGAGI (reference sequence). The CDR3 totals 14 residues. V dropped 5 bases and J dropped 2 bases, with 11 bases sitting between them. The CDR3 loop is CASSHIQVTDTQYF. The DNA for the CDR3 is TGTGCCAGCAGTCACATTCAGGTCACAGATACGCAGTATTTT.

The chain couples TRBV5-6 to TRBJ1-5, with D hard to call. The V end lost 3 bases, the J end lost 0 bases, and 16 bases lay between the germline ends. Germline loops: CDR1 SGHDT, CDR2 YYEEEE. CDR3 length equals 17 residues. CDR3 residues: CASSSLRGRHSNQPQHF. The CDR3, as DNA: TGTGCCAGCAGCTCCCTACGAGGCCGCCATAGCAATCAGCCCCAGCATTTT.